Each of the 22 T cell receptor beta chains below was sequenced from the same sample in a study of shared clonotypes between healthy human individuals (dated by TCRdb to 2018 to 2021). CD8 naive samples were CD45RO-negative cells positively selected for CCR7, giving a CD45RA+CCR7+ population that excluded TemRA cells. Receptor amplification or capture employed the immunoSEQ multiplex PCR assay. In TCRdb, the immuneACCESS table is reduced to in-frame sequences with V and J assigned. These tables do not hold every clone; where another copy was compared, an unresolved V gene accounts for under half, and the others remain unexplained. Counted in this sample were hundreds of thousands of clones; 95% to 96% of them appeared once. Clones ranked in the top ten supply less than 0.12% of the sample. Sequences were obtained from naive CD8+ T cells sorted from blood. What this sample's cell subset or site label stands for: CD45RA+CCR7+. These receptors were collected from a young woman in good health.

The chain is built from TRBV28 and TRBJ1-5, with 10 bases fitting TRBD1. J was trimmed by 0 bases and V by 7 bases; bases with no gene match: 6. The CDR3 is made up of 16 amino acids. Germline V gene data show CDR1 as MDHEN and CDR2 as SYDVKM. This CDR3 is CASTLDRGASNQPQHF. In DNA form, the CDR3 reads TGTGCCAGCACCTTGGACAGGGGGGCTAGCAATCAGCCCCAGCATTTT. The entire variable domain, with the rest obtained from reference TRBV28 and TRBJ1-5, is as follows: DVKVTQSSRYLVKRTGEKVFLECVQDMDHENMFWYRQDPGLGLRLIYFSYDVKMKEKGDIPEGYSVSREKKERFSLILESASTNQTSMYLCASTLDRGASNQPQHFGDGTRLSIL.

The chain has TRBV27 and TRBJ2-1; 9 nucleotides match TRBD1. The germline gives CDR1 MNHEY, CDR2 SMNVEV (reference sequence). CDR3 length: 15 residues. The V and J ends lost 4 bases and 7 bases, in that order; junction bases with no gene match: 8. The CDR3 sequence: CASSSIGTGRNEQFF. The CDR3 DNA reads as TGTGCCAGCAGTTCCATCGGGACAGGGAGGAATGAGCAGTTCTTC.

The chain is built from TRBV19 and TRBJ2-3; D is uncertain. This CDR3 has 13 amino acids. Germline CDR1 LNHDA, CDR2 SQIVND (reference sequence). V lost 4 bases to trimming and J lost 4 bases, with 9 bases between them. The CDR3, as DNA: TGTGCCAGTAGTAGCTCCCCTCCAGATACGCAGTATTTT. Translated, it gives CASSSSPPDTQYF.

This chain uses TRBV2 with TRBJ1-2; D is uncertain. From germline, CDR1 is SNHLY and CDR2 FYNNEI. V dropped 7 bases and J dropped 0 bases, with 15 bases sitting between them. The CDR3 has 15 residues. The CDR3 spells CASTDQAVANYGYTF. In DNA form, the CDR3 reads TGTGCCAGCACCGACCAGGCTGTTGCTAACTATGGCTACACCTTC.

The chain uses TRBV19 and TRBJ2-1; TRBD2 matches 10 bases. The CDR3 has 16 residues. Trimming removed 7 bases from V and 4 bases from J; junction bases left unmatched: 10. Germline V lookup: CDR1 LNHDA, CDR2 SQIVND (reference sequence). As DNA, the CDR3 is TGTGCCAGTATGAGAGGGGGGACTAGCGCATACAATGAGCAGTTCTTC. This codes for CASMRGGTSAYNEQFF.

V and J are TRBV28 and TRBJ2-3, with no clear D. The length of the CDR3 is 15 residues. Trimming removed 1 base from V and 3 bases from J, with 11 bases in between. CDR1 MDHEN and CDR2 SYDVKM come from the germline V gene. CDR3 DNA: TGTGCCAGCAGTTTATACCCTATAGGGACAGATACGCAGTATTTT. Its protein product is CASSLYPIGTDTQYF.

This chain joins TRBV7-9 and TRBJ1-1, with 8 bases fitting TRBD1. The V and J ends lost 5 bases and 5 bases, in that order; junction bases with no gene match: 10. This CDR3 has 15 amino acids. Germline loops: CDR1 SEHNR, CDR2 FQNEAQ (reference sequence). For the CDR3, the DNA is TGTGCCAGCAGCCCCCGGACAGGGATGGGGACTGAAGCTTTCTTT. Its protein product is CASSPRTGMGTEAFF.

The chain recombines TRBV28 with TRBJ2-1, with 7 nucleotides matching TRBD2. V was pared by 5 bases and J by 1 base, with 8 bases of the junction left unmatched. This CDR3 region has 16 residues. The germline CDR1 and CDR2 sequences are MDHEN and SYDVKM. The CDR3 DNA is TGTGCCAGCAGTCCCCCCAGCGGGGCTTCCTACAATGAGCAGTTCTTC. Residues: CASSPPSGASYNEQFF.

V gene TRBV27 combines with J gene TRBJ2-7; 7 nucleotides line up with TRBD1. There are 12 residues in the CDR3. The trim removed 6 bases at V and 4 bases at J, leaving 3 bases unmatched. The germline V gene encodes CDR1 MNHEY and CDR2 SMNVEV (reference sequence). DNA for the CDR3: TGTGCCAGCAGGGGGACAGCTTACGAGCAGTACTTC. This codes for CASRGTAYEQYF.

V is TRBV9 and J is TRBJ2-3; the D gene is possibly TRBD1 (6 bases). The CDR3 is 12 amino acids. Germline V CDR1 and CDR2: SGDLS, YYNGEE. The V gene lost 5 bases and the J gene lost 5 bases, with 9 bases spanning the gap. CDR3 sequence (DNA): TGTGCCAGCAGTGGGGACAAAGATACGCAGTATTTT. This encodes CASSGDKDTQYF.

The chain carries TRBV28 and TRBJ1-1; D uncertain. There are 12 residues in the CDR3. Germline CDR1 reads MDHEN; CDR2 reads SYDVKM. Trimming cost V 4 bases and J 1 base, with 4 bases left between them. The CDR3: CASSSANTEAFF. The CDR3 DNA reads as TGTGCCAGCAGTTCCGCGAACACTGAAGCTTTCTTT.

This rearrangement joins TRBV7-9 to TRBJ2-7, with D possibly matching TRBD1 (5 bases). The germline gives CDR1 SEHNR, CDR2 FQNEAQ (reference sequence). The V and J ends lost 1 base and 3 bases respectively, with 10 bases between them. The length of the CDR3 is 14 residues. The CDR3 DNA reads TGTGCCAGCAGCTTAGAGGGGTACGGCTACGAGCAGTACTTC. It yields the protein CASSLEGYGYEQYF. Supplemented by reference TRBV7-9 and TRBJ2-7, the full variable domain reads DTGVSQNPRHKITKRGQNVTFRCDPISEHNRLYWYRQTLGQGPEFLTYFQNEAQLEKSRLLSDRFSAERPKGSFSTLEIQRTEQGDSAMYLCASSLEGYGYEQYFGPGTRLTVT.

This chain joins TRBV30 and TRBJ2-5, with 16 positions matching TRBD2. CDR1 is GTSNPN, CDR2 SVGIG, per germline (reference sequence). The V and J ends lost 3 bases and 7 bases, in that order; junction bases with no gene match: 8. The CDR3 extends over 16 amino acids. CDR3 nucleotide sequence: TGTGCCTGGAGAGATATGGGACTAGCGGGAGGGGTGACCCAGTACTTC. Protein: CAWRDMGLAGGVTQYF.

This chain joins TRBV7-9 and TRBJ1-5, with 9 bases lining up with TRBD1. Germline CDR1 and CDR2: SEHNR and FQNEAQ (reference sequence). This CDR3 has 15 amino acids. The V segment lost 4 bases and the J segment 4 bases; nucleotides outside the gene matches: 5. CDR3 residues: CASSSGQGLNQPQHF. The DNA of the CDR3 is TGTGCCAGCAGCTCGGGACAGGGCTTGAATCAGCCCCAGCATTTT. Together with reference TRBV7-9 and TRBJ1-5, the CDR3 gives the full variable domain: DTGVSQNPRHKITKRGQNVTFRCDPISEHNRLYWYRQTLGQGPEFLTYFQNEAQLEKSRLLSDRFSAERPKGSFSTLEIQRTEQGDSAMYLCASSSGQGLNQPQHFGDGTRLSIL.

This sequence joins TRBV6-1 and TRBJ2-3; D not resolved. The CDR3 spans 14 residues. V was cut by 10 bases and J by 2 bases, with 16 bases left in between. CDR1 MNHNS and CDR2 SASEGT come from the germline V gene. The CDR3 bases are TGTGCCACCCACTATCCAGGATTCACAGATACGCAGTATTTT. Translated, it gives CATHYPGFTDTQYF.

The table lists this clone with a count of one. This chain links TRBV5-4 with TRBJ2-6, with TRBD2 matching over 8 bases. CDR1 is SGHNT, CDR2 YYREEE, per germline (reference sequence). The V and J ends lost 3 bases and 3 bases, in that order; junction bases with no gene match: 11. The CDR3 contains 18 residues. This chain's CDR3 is CASSSRRRGALGANVLTF. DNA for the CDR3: TGTGCCAGCAGCTCCCGAAGGCGGGGGGCGCTTGGGGCCAACGTCCTGACTTTC.

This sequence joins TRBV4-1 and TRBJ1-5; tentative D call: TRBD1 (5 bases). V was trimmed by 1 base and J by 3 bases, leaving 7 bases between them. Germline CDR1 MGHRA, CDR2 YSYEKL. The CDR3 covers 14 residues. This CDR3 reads CASSQGGVNQPQHF. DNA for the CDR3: TGCGCCAGCAGCCAAGGGGGGGTCAATCAGCCCCAGCATTTT.

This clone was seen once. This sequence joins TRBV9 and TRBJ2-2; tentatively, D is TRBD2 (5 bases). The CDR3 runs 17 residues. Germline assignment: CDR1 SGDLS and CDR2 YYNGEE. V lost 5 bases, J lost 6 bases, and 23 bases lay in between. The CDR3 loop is CASSPGKDSVVAGELFF. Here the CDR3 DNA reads TGTGCCAGCAGTCCGGGAAAAGATAGCGTAGTCGCCGGGGAGCTGTTTTTT.

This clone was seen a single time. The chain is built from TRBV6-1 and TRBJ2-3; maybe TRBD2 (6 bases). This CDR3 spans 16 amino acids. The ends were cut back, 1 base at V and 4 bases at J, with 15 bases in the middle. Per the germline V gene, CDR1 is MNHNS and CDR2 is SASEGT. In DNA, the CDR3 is TGTGCCAGCAGTGAAGACGAACTAGGGGAGGCAGATACGCAGTATTTT. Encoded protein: CASSEDELGEADTQYF.

The CDR3 loop reads CASSEGESSYEQYF. As DNA, the CDR3 is TGTGCCAGCAGTGAAGGGGAGAGCTCCTACGAGCAGTACTTC. The rearrangement joins TRBV2 to TRBJ2-7; a possible D gene is TRBD2 (5 bases). Germline CDR1 reads SNHLY; CDR2 reads FYNNEI. This CDR3 contains 14 residues. V was cut by 1 base and J by 0 bases, with 7 bases left in between.

The CDR3 loop is CASSLAGATDTQYF. The CDR3 DNA is TGTGCCAGCAGCTTAGCGGGGGCGACGGATACGCAGTATTTT. The chain has TRBV5-6 and TRBJ2-3; 8 nucleotides line up with TRBD2. The CDR3 is 14 residues long. The ends lost 2 bases at V and 6 bases at J; junction bases unmatched: 5. Germline assignment: CDR1 SGHDT and CDR2 YYEEEE.

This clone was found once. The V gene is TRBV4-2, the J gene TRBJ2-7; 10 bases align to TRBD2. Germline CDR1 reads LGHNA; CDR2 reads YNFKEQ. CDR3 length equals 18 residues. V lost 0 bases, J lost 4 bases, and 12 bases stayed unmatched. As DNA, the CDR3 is TGTGCCAGCAGCCAAGATCCTTATCCGTCTAGCGGGAGTTACGAGCAGTACTTC. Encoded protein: CASSQDPYPSSGSYEQYF.